There are a few counts of the clone carrying this TCR beta chain. This entry comes from a study of early T cells in non-severe SARS-CoV-2 infection. Background on the study: The input, bulk RNA from unsorted whole blood, was sequenced, and chains were unpaired.

From the 5' RACE reads, TCRdb called clonotypes with MiXCR, one entry per CDR3 protein. The sample has 56,000 or so distinct CDR3 sequences; approximately 8% are singletons. The clonotype originates from an adult who was a healthcare worker with PCR-confirmed SARS-CoV-2 infection or an uninfected control (not recorded which). The sequencing input was whole blood.

CDR3 nucleotide sequence: TGTGCCAGCAGCGGCAGCCCGGGACTAGCGGTGACAGATACGCAGTATTTT. It translates to CASSGSPGLAVTDTQYF. This chain uses TRBV7-9 with TRBJ2-3; 11 bases are shared with TRBD2. After removal of 5 bases from V and 3 bases from J, the junction contained 10 bases not matched to a gene. The CDR3 covers 17 residues. In germline, CDR1 is SEHNR, CDR2 FQNEAQ (reference sequence).